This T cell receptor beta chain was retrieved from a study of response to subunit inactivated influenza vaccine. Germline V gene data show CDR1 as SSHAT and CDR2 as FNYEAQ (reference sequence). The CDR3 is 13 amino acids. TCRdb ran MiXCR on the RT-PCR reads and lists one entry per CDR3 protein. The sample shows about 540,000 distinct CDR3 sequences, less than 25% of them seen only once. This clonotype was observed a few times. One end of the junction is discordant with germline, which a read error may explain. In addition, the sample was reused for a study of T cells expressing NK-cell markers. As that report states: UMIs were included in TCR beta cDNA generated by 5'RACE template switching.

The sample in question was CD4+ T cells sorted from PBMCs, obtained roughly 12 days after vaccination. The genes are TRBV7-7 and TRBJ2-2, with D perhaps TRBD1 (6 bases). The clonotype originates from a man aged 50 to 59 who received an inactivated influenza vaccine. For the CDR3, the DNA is TGTGCTAGCAGCGCAGGGGACACCGGGGAGCTGTTTTTT. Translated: CASSAGDTGELFF.